Reported below is one TCR beta chain. Original processing methods: Amplification from reference gene primers served as the basis for estimated nucleated cell counts. Assay: immunoSEQ multiplex PCR; the TCRdb copy retains only in-frame clones and omits some. That table supplies the V and J calls and clone size; D and trimming were determined from the DNA. Of around 290,000 clones in the sample, approximately 88% were seen once. This entry is derived from a study of blood T cell repertoires in COVID-19. The cohort comprised adults aged 18 to 89 years residing in about two dozen US areas. Participants' reported clinical history set cohort assignment. Among Cohort 3 donors, those recovered had two negative PCRs, clearance, or symptom resolution. V shed 7 bases and J 3 bases; nucleotides not matched to a gene: 5. Germline assignment: CDR1 KGHSH and CDR2 LQKENI. The length of the CDR3 is 13 residues.

The material sequenced was PBMCs or T cells enriched from blood (not recorded which). The chain couples TRBV18 to TRBJ2-7; TRBD2 agrees at 8 bases. This receptor was identified in a woman aged 25 to 39 who had recovered from COVID-19. In DNA, the CDR3 is TGTGCCAGCTTTAGCGGGGATAACTACGAGCAGTACTTC. Protein sequence: CASFSGDNYEQYF.